This TCR beta chain was obtained from a study of OX40 agonist ivuxolimab in advanced cancers. Study outcomes and limitations: CD4+ and CD8+ T cells in blood underwent clonal expansion by week 6 at 0.1 to 3.0 mg/kg. Average numbers of expanded clones were greater in CD8+ T cells than in CD4+. Some of the nonresponding patients also showed low levels of normalized T-cell clonal expansion.

Generated by immunoSEQ multiplex PCR, the TCRdb table keeps only in-frame clones and is missing some. The top ten hold roughly 17% of the sample, which has over 20,000 clones, over 60% seen once. A remark on this clone: Its target is not known.

This CDR3 comprises 13 residues. Germline CDR1 and CDR2: SGHNT and YYREEE (reference sequence). V was pared by 0 bases and J by 4 bases, with 7 bases between. This TCR came from an adult with an advanced solid tumor such as melanoma, head and neck, liver or kidney cancer. The input for sequencing was CD4+ or CD8+ T cells sorted from blood, taken in a trial of the OX40 agonist ivuxolimab. This rearrangement joins TRBV5-4 to TRBJ1-2; D is unresolved. The CDR3 DNA reads TGTGCCAGCAGCTTGGGGCAGCTCTATGGCTACACCTTC. Protein sequence: CASSLGQLYGYTF. Full variable domain (rest looked up from reference TRBV5-4 and TRBJ1-2): ETGVTQSPTHLIKTRGQQVTLRCSSQSGHNTVSWYQQALGQGPQFIFQYYREEENGRGNFPPRFSGLQFPNYSSELNVNALELDDSALYLCASSLGQLYGYTFGSGTRLTVV.